These 15 T cell receptor beta chains were sequenced from one sample in a study of cytomegalovirus exposure and HLA in healthy donors. Both 60 Vbeta primers and 13 Jbeta primers went into the PCR. Sequencing used immunoSEQ multiplex PCR; TCRdb keeps in-frame clones, though not all of them. The repertoire table contains nearly 35,000 clones. Sequences were obtained from PBMCs. These receptors all stem from a woman in her thirties or forties in good health and CMV-seropositive.

The chain recombines TRBV29-1 with TRBJ1-2; D gene ambiguous. V lost 4 bases to trimming and J lost 6 bases, with 21 bases between them. Looked up from germline, CDR1 is SQVTM and CDR2 is ANQGSEA. The CDR3 runs 15 residues. For the CDR3, the DNA is TGCAGCGTTGCCCCTCGAAACCGCGTGGAGGATGGCTACACCTTC. Translation: CSVAPRNRVEDGYTF. Full variable domain (rest looked up from reference TRBV29-1 and TRBJ1-2): SAVISQKPSRDICQRGTSLTIQCQVDSQVTMMFWYRQQPGQSLTLIATANQGSEATYESGFVIDKFPISRPNLTFSTLTVSNMSPEDSSIYLCSVAPRNRVEDGYTFGSGTRLTVV.

V and J are TRBV5-1 and TRBJ2-7, with TRBD1 identical over 7 bases. Germline V lookup: CDR1 SGHRS, CDR2 YFSETQ. J was trimmed by 4 bases and V by 4 bases; bases with no gene match: 11. CDR3 size: 15 residues. The CDR3 DNA sequence: TGCGCCAGCAGCGCACGACAGGGTCTGGGTTACGAGCAGTACTTC. Translated, it gives CASSARQGLGYEQYF.

In nucleotides, the CDR3 is TGCGCCAGCAGCCAAGTTGGGGACATCTACGAGCAGTACTTC. Translation gives CASSQVGDIYEQYF. The rearrangement links TRBV4-1 to TRBJ2-7; possible D gene TRBD1, 6 bases. From germline, CDR1 is MGHRA and CDR2 YSYEKL. The CDR3 runs to 14 residues. The V end was cut by 1 base, the J end by 3 bases, with 10 bases between.

The J gene is TRBJ1-4, the V gene TRBV7-2; D might be TRBD1 (6 bases). Germline CDR1 SGHTA, CDR2 FQGNSA. Trimming removed 2 bases from V and 2 bases from J, with 9 bases in between. This CDR3 contains 15 residues. DNA of the CDR3: TGTGCCAGCAGCTTAACAGGGCCGACTAATGAAAAACTGTTTTTT. Amino acid sequence: CASSLTGPTNEKLFF.

The rearrangement links TRBV29-1 to TRBJ2-7, with 8 bases that match TRBD1. The V segment lost 7 bases and the J segment 4 bases; nucleotides outside the gene matches: 9. The CDR3 covers 13 residues. Germline V gene sequence: CDR1 SQVTM, CDR2 ANQGSEA. The CDR3: CSGLDRGGYEQYF. The CDR3 DNA sequence: TGCAGCGGCCTTGACAGGGGCGGGTACGAGCAGTACTTC.

The chain is built from TRBV6-1 and TRBJ2-7; TRBD1 might be the D (5 bases). This CDR3 has 14 residues. The germline V gene encodes CDR1 MNHNS and CDR2 SASEGT. V lost 3 bases to trimming and J lost 5 bases, with 14 bases between them. This chain's CDR3 is CASSDGIGANEQYF. DNA for the CDR3: TGTGCCAGCAGTGATGGAATAGGGGCCAACGAGCAGTACTTC.

The chain joins TRBV18 to TRBJ1-1, with D unclear. The CDR3 extends over 15 amino acids. V was cut by 0 bases and J by 0 bases, with 8 bases left in between. Per germline, CDR1 KGHSH and CDR2 LQKENI. As DNA, the CDR3 is TGTGCCAGCTCACCACCTACGGTTGTGAACACTGAAGCTTTCTTT. Translation: CASSPPTVVNTEAFF.

The CDR3 here is CAWSVGTSGRARSYEQYF. In DNA form, the CDR3 reads TGTGCCTGGAGTGTAGGGACTAGCGGGAGGGCTCGGTCCTACGAGCAGTACTTC. The rearrangement joins TRBV30 to TRBJ2-7, with 16 nucleotides matching TRBD2. V lost 0 bases to trimming and J lost 1 base; unmatched junction nucleotides: 6. Germline-derived CDR1 and CDR2 are GTSNPN and SVGIG (reference sequence). This CDR3 has 18 residues. The full variable domain, its missing parts supplied by reference TRBV30 and TRBJ2-7, is SQTIHQWPATLVQPVGSPLSLECTVEGTSNPNLYWYRQAAGRGLQLLFYSVGIGQISSEVPQNLSASRPQDRQFILSSKKLLLSDSGFYLCAWSVGTSGRARSYEQYFGPGTRLTVT.

This sequence joins TRBV7-2 and TRBJ2-3; D is unclear. The CDR3 contains 14 residues. Per germline, CDR1 SGHTA and CDR2 FQGNSA. V gave up 2 bases and J gave up 2 bases, with 8 bases separating them. The CDR3 DNA is TGTGCCAGCAGCTTAATCGCGGCCACAGATACGCAGTATTTT. Translation: CASSLIAATDTQYF.

About this clone itself: The junction departs from germline at one end; a sequencing error may be responsible. This rearrangement joins TRBV10-1 to TRBJ2-3, with 7 bases fitting TRBD1. The CDR3 spans 15 residues. Germline values: CDR1 WNHNN, CDR2 SYGVQD (reference sequence). Here the CDR3 reads CASKSGRGKGDKQYF. The CDR3, as DNA: TGCGCCAGCAAGTCAGGCAGGGGGAAGGGGGATAAGCAGTATTTT.

In DNA form, the CDR3 reads TGCGCCAGCAGCAGGCAGGAACGCCAAGAGACCCAGTACTTC. Residues: CASSRQERQETQYF. V and J are TRBV4-1 and TRBJ2-5, with D hard to call. Germline V CDR1 and CDR2: MGHRA, YSYEKL. There are 14 residues in the CDR3. Trimming pared 5 bases from V and 1 base from J, leaving 11 bases between.

This chain connects TRBV30 to TRBJ2-1; 9 bases fit TRBD2. Germline values: CDR1 GTSNPN, CDR2 SVGIG (reference sequence). Germline trimming cut 5 bases from V and 5 bases from J; bases unmatched to any gene: 13. The CDR3 has 16 amino acids. The CDR3 DNA sequence: TGTGCCTGGGAGATTCCCGGGACTAGCCCCGACAATGAGCAGTTCTTC. It is translated as CAWEIPGTSPDNEQFF.

J is TRBJ1-4 and V is TRBV5-6, with D unclear. This CDR3 region has 15 residues. Germline lookup yields CDR1 SGHDT and CDR2 YYEEEE. Between the trimmed V and J ends, which lost 1 base and 0 bases, there was a span of 7 bases. CDR3 region: CASSLYGPTNEKLFF. In DNA, the CDR3 is TGTGCCAGCAGCTTGTATGGCCCAACTAATGAAAAACTGTTTTTT.

The chain couples TRBV28 to TRBJ2-3; TRBD2 matches at 8 bases. Germline CDR1 and CDR2: MDHEN and SYDVKM. This CDR3 has 12 residues. The ends lost 6 bases at V and 8 bases at J; junction bases unmatched: 4. The CDR3 DNA sequence: TGTGCCAGCAGACCCGGACTAGCTACGCAGTATTTT. This codes for CASRPGLATQYF.

CDR3 DNA: TGTGCCAGCAGCCAAGATCTGAGAGGGGGTAGAGATACGCAGTATTTT. It encodes CASSQDLRGGRDTQYF. The chain joins TRBV14 to TRBJ2-3; maybe TRBD1 (6 bases). The germline V gene encodes CDR1 SGHDN and CDR2 FVKESK. This CDR3 region has 16 residues. With 0 bases removed from V and 5 bases from J, the gap between germline ends came to 15 bases.